A selection of T cell receptor beta chains follows, all from one sample in a study of T cells expressing NK-cell markers. TCRdb reprocessed the 5' RACE reads, keeping one entry per CDR3 protein, no DNA. This sample's table has 200,000 to 300,000 distinct CDR3 sequences. Specimen: blood T cells: a sorted CD56 or NKG2C T cell subset, CD4+ or CD8+ T cells, or bulk PBMC T cells (not recorded which). These receptors all stem from a woman aged 18 to 75 in good health. The CDR3 runs from the conserved cysteine through the conserved F or W.

TRBV6-5	TRBJ2-5	CASSWGRGGETQYF
TRBV5-1	TRBJ2-7	CASSRGTEGSYEQYF
TRBV28	TRBJ2-2	CASSLTDATNTGELFF
TRBV4-3	TRBJ2-7	CASSQEMGLAGEQYF
TRBV20-1	TRBJ2-1	CSARDNQLAGYNEQFF
TRBV19	TRBJ2-7	CASSTPEGPVGEQYF
TRBV5-6	TRBJ1-5	CASSLMGYSNQPQHF
TRBV4-1	TRBJ2-5	CASSQITSGGAGQETQYF
TRBV29-1	TRBJ1-2	CSACRENYGYTF
TRBV18	TRBJ1-1	CASSPGQRTEAFF
TRBV20-1	TRBJ1-2	CSASPDYGYTF
TRBV6-5	TRBJ2-2	CASSYLDPATGELFF
TRBV29-1	TRBJ2-5	CSVISDGGQETQYF
TRBV11-2	TRBJ1-2	CASSLGVRVSRDGYTF
TRBV28	TRBJ2-3	CASSSTLQLAASTDTQYF
TRBV20-1	TRBJ2-7	CSAIRLAGLGEQYF
TRBV20-1	TRBJ2-6	CSASPLNSGANVLTF
TRBV21-1	TRBJ1-1	CASSKVILDTEAFF
TRBV7-3	TRBJ2-1	CASSLGTSFSHEQFF
TRBV11-1	TRBJ2-1	CASSAGGSGISSYNEQFF
TRBV5-1	TRBJ1-1	CASSPTGGGGNTEAFF
TRBV4-3	TRBJ1-1	CASSQDRWAVGDTEAFF
TRBV25-1	TRBJ2-3	CASSEAGRDTQYF
TRBV20-1	TRBJ1-5	CSARWRETAINQPQHF
TRBV2	TRBJ2-1	CASSEARGLAANEKQFF
TRBV7-8	TRBJ2-1	CASGRVNSYNEQFF